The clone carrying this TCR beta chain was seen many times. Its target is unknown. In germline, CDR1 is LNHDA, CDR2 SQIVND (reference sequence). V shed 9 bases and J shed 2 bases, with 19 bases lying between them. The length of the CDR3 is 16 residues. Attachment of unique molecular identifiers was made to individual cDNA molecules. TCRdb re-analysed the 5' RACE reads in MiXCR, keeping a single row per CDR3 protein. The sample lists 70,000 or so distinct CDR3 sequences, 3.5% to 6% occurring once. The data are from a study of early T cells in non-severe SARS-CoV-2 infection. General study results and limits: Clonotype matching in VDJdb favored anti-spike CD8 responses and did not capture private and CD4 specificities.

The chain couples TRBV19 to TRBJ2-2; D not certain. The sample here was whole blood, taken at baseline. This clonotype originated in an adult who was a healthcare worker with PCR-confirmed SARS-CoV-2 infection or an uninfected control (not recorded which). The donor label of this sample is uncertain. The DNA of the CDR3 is TGTGCCAGAGAAAGTGGTCCTGGCTCCAACACCGGGGAGCTGTTTTTT. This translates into CARESGPGSNTGELFF.